Listed below are T cell receptor beta chains from one sample, sequenced in a study of OX40 agonist ivuxolimab in advanced cancers. Libraries were prepared by immunoSEQ multiplex PCR; TCRdb keeps only in-frame clonotypes and omits some of them. The sample includes some 35,000 clones, over 70% seen only once; the top ten take less than 35%. The sample here was CD4+ or CD8+ T cells sorted from blood, taken in a trial of the OX40 agonist ivuxolimab. Every receptor here comes from an adult with an advanced solid tumor such as melanoma, head and neck, liver or kidney cancer. Both conserved end residues are trimmed from each CDR3. D genes are given only for firm matches.

J gene,V gene,D gene,CDR3 protein
TRBJ1-2,TRBV18,NA,ASSLGPGPLRGYT
TRBJ2-7,TRBV18,NA,ASSPPRGGDSYEQY
TRBJ2-5,TRBV9,NA,ASSSRGQGGETQY
TRBJ2-6,TRBV5-4,NA,ASSPVGISGANVLT
TRBJ2-5,TRBV18,NA,ASSPPSFPETQY
TRBJ1-2,TRBV18,NA,ASSPGSSGYT
TRBJ2-1,TRBV6-5,TRBD2,ASYGGTSSYNEQF
TRBJ1-5,TRBV6-1,TRBD1,ASSEYPGQGNQPQH
TRBJ2-5,TRBV19,NA,ASSGPRTSQETQY
TRBJ2-1,TRBV19,TRBD2,ASSIASSGTSYNEQF
TRBJ2-2,TRBV10-1,NA,ASSLELAGELF
TRBJ2-5,TRBV15,NA,ATSRDRAVQETQY
NA,TRBV7-2,NA,ASSFKQLNYEQY
TRBJ1-3,TRBV11-2,NA,ASSLEQGSSGNTIY
TRBJ2-2,TRBV4-1,NA,ASSPEGWTRGTGELF
TRBJ2-7,TRBV9,TRBD1,ASSLGQGPAYEQY
TRBJ2-1,TRBV15,TRBD2,ATSRGGLAGNNEQF
TRBJ2-7,TRBV10-3,TRBD2,AISGELAGISYEQY
TRBJ1-1,TRBV10-3,TRBD1,AISAGTVNTEAF
TRBJ1-5,TRBV6-1,NA,ASRERQGNQPQH
TRBJ1-4,TRBV5-1,NA,ASSLGRGNEKLF
TRBJ1-1,TRBV5-4,NA,ASSLGGTRGTEAF
TRBJ1-2,TRBV5-6,TRBD1,ASSWDRGLSGYT
TRBJ2-7,TRBV10-2,NA,ASSDMGATEQY
TRBJ2-1,TRBV20-1,TRBD2,SAGGVYEQF
TRBJ2-7,TRBV4-1,TRBD2,ASSQMLAGVYEQY
TRBJ1-2,TRBV20-1,NA,SARSTREST
TRBJ1-6,TRBV6-5,NA,ASNPGRSNSPLH
TRBJ2-1,TRBV9,NA,ASSVTGQPSYNEQF
TRBJ2-7,TRBV5-1,NA,ASSLGRGQNYEQY
TRBJ1-6,TRBV19,NA,ASSTGTETSPLH
TRBJ2-1,TRBV2,TRBD2,ASRLGLAGSGF
TRBJ1-1,TRBV6-6,NA,ASSYPSNWGSEAF